Shown below are 4 T cell receptor beta chains from a single sample sequenced in a study of vaccination and CD4 T cells after COVID-19. Antigens of these TCRs are unknown. As for time point: late sampling 161 to 241 days after vaccination in a few convalescent patients. Described treatment: roughly 10-day PBMC culture with coronavirus spike peptide pools or control peptides (ViraFEST assay). An Oncomine TCR Beta short-read assay was used to sequence the DNA from cultured CD4+ T cells. TCRdb reprocessed the PCR reads via MiXCR and lists one record per CDR3 protein. The repertoire holds approximately 15,000 distinct CDR3 sequences, with approximately 50% as singletons. Sequencing used CD4+ T cells from blood, cultured in vitro, obtained about 7 months after SARS-CoV-2 vaccination. The source is a human donor who had recovered from COVID-19.

The chain recombines TRBV15 with TRBJ1-1; D gene unclear. The V gene's germline CDR1 is LNHNV and CDR2 YYDKDF (reference sequence). Trimming pared 4 bases from V and 6 bases from J, leaving 12 bases between. The CDR3 is made up of 13 amino acids. The DNA of the CDR3 is TGTGCCACCAGCACCCCGGGGTGGCCTGAAGCTTTCTTT. This gives the protein CATSTPGWPEAFF.

The V call is TRBV27, the J call TRBJ2-3; 11 nucleotides agree with TRBD2. CDR3 length: 16 amino acids. V lost 1 base, J lost 4 bases, and 4 bases stayed unmatched. Germline-derived CDR1 and CDR2 are MNHEY and SMNVEV (reference sequence). The CDR3 region is CASSLLLAGVADTQYF. The DNA of the CDR3 is TGTGCCAGCAGTTTATTACTAGCGGGAGTTGCAGATACGCAGTATTTT.

This clonotype came up a few times. V is TRBV12-3 or TRBV12-4 and J is TRBJ1-2; 7 nucleotides match TRBD1. The CDR3 is 13 amino acids. V lost 6 bases, J lost 13 bases, and 14 bases stayed unmatched. The CDR3 spells CASRPDRRGPSTF. Written as DNA, the CDR3 is TGTGCCAGCAGGCCAGACCGTAGGGGGCCCAGCACCTTC.

The CDR3 is CSAVLAGASTDTQYF. The CDR3 bases are TGCAGTGCTGTACTAGCGGGGGCTAGCACAGATACGCAGTATTTT. The V gene is TRBV20-1, the J gene TRBJ2-3, with 11 bases aligning to TRBD2. The J segment lost 0 bases and the V segment lost 5 bases, leaving 4 bases of the junction unmatched. The germline V gene has CDR1 DFQATT and CDR2 SNEGSKA (reference sequence). The CDR3 loop spans 15 amino acids.